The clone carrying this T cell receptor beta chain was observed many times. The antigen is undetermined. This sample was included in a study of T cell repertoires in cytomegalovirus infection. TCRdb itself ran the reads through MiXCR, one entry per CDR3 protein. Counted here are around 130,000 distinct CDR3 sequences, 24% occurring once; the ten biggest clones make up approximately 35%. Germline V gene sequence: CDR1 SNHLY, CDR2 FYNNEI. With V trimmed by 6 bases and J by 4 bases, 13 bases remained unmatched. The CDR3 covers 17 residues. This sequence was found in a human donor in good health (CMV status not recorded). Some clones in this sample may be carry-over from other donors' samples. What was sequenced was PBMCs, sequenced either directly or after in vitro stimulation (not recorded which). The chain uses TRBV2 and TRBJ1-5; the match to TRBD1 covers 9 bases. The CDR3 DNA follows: TGTGCCAGCAGCGGCACTCAGTCCGGGACAGGGAATCAGCCCCAGCATTTT. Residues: CASSGTQSGTGNQPQHF.